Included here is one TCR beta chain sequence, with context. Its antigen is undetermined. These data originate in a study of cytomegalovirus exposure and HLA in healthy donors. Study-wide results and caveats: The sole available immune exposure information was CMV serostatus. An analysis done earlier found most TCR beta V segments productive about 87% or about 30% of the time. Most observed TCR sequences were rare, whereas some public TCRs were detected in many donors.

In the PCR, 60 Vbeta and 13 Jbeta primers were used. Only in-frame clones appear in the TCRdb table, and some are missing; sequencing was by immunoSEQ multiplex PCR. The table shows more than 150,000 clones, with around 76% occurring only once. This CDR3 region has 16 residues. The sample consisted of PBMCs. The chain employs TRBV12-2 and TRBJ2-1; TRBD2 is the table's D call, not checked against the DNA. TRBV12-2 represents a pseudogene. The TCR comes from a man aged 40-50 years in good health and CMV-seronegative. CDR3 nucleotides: TGTGCAAGTCCCTTGCTGGCGGGGGTGGAGAACAATGAGCAGTTCTTC. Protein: CASPLLAGVENNEQFF.